Listed below are T cell receptor beta chains from one sample, sequenced in a study of beta chain features in type 1 diabetes. Measured with immunoSEQ multiplex PCR; TCRdb has only the in-frame clones, and not every one. This table holds approximately 16,000 clones, 70% found once. The specimen was stem cell memory CD4+ T cells from blood. The receptors were gathered from a man younger than 40 with type 1 diabetes. Each CDR3 is given with its conserved first and last residue. Fields, in order: J gene, V gene, CDR3 protein.

TRBJ2-5,TRBV6-5,CASRRAGTGQETQYF
TRBJ2-1,TRBV29-1,CSVEVGPRAEQFF
TRBJ2-5,TRBV7-9,CASSGDRRGLETQYF
TRBJ1-5,TRBV21-1,CASSKARDQPQHF
TRBJ1-5,TRBV18,CASSPGGNQPQHF
TRBJ1-1,TRBV7-2,CASSLVQGNPEAFF
TRBJ1-3,TRBV7-2,CASSLAASRSSGNTIYF
TRBJ1-3,TRBV11-2,CASSSPQGNTIYF
TRBJ1-2,TRBV7-8,CASSLGTGVDYGYTF
TRBJ1-1,TRBV6-1,CASSFGTVNTEAFF
TRBJ2-1,TRBV9,CASSVSDFNEQFF
TRBJ2-5,TRBV25-1,CASTPGGVRETQYF
TRBJ1-5,TRBV30,CAWSRNPGQGFNQPQHF
TRBJ1-2,TRBV5-1,CASSFVPGGGYTF
TRBJ1-3,TRBV18,CASSPGTGGDTIYF
TRBJ2-3,TRBV2,CASSRQADTQYF
TRBJ2-3,TRBV10-1,CASSEGVRGGGTDTQYF
TRBJ1-1,TRBV28,CASGNTEAFF
TRBJ2-1,TRBV2,CASRRGWGVYNEQFF
TRBJ1-2,TRBV7-2,CASSLDGTGGLYGYTF
TRBJ2-5,TRBV5-1,CASSDDSGGETQYF
TRBJ1-1,TRBV9,CASSYPPGGAMTEAFF
TRBJ2-5,TRBV5-4,CASSLGHEAQYF
TRBJ1-5,TRBV29-1,CSVAGGKNQPQHF
TRBJ2-5,TRBV23-1,CASSQSDRDREETQYF
TRBJ2-1,TRBV18,CASSRSLGGFSYNEQFF
TRBJ2-3,TRBV7-9,CASSFALDTDTQYF
TRBJ2-1,TRBV11-2,CASSLAGFNEQFF
TRBJ2-5,TRBV5-1,CASSPGEETQYF
TRBJ2-7,TRBV5-6,CASSSPFGGHYEQYF
TRBJ1-6,TRBV6-5,CASSHPRDTSPLHF
TRBJ1-2,TRBV15,CATSRDRNTGGYTF
TRBJ1-4,TRBV21-1,CAPTIPRVREVNEKLFF
TRBJ2-3,TRBV5-1,CASSLGLAGPTDTQYF
TRBJ1-1,TRBV28,CASITGQITEAFF
TRBJ2-7,TRBV6-6,CASSAQGMAYEQYF
TRBJ1-1,TRBV5-4,CASSEGQALGGNTEAFF
TRBJ2-7,TRBV19,CASMEGTSTYEQYF
TRBJ1-1,TRBV7-9,CASSPRPSGEAFF
TRBJ2-5,TRBV6-5,CASMVAGAETQYF
TRBJ2-7,TRBV28,CASIGPRGDEQYF
TRBJ1-1,TRBV11-2,CASSPLRGRVEAFF
TRBJ1-2,TRBV9,CASSVALDRGKYGYTF
TRBJ1-6,TRBV7-2,CAILREGFNSPLHF
TRBJ1-2,TRBV9,CASSVGEQGFYGYTF
TRBJ1-1,TRBV6-6,CASSTNRANTEAFF
TRBJ2-2,TRBV5-1,CASSYGGVSTGELFF
TRBJ1-1,TRBV29-1,CSVEGTLNTEAFF
TRBJ1-4,TRBV7-2,CASSPQGEKLFF
TRBJ2-3,TRBV19,CASRQRTSGALTDTQYF
TRBJ1-5,TRBV30,CAWSPGSASNQPQHF
TRBJ1-5,TRBV30,CAWSIAGGQPQHF
TRBJ1-1,TRBV7-3,CASSPGGAATEAFF
TRBJ1-1,TRBV19,CASSGQALTEAFF
TRBJ2-5,TRBV15,CATSRPGQGTQETQYF
TRBJ2-1,TRBV7-2,CASSLQGALYNEQFF
TRBJ2-3,TRBV6-6,CASRRNGDTQYF
TRBJ2-5,TRBV20-1,CSAGDWSGQYF
TRBJ2-7,TRBV7-8,CASSLSVSYEQYF